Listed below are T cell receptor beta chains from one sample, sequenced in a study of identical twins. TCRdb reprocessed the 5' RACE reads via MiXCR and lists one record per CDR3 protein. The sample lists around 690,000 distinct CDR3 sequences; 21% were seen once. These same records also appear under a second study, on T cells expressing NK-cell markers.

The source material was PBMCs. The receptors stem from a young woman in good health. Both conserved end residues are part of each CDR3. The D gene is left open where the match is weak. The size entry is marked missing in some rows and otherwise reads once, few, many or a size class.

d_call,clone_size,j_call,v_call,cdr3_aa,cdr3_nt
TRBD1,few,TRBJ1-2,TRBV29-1,CSVRGDRGLLGYTF,TGCAGCGTCAGAGGGGACAGGGGGCTGTTAGGCTACACCTTC
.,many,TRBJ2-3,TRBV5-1,CASSLEDTQYF,TGCGCCAGCAGCTTGGAAGATACGCAGTATTTT
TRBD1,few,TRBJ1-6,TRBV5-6,CASSFADRGDSPLHF,TGTGCCAGCAGCTTCGCGGACAGGGGAGATTCACCCCTCCACTTT
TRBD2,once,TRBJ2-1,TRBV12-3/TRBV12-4,CASSPEGLGSSYNEQFF,TGTGCCAGCAGTCCGGAGGGACTAGGGAGCTCCTACAATGAGCAGTTCTTC
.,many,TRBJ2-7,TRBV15,CATSRDISYEQYF,TGTGCCACCAGCAGAGATATCTCCTACGAGCAGTACTTC
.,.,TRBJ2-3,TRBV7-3,CASSSEGGTGTDTQYF,TGTGCCAGCAGCTCAGAGGGGGGGACGGGCACAGATACGCAGTATTTT
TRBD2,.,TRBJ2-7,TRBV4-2,CASSRSGGAGYEQYF,TGTGCCAGCAGCCGCAGCGGGGGGGCCGGTTATGAGCAGTACTTC
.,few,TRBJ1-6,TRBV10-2,CASSGGASGSPLHF,TGCGCCAGCAGCGGGGGGGCCTCGGGGTCACCCCTCCACTTT
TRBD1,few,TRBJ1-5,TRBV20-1,CSARDYRGPQHF,TGCAGTGCTAGAGACTACAGGGGGCCCCAGCATTTT
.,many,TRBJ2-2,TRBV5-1,CASNDVTNTGELFF,TGCGCCAGCAACGACGTAACGAACACCGGGGAGCTGTTTTTT
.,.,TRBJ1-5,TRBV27,CASRSQGVVNQPQHF,TGTGCCAGCAGATCACAGGGAGTAGTCAATCAGCCCCAGCATTTT
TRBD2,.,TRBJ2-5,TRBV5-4,CASSLGTSHGETQYF,TGTGCCAGCAGCTTGGGGACTAGTCACGGGGAGACCCAGTACTTC
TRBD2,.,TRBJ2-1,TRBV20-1,CSASGRVTEQFF,TGCAGTGCTAGCGGGAGGGTAACTGAGCAGTTCTTC
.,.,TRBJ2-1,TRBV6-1,CASSPRPRDEQFF,TGTGCCAGCAGTCCCCGTCCGAGGGATGAGCAGTTCTTC
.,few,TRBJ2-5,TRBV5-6,CASNRAPRQETQYF,TGTGCCAGCAATAGGGCACCCCGGCAAGAGACCCAGTACTTC
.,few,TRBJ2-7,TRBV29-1,CSVNKAHEQYF,TGCAGCGTTAACAAAGCCCACGAGCAGTACTTC
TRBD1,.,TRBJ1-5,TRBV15,CATSRGRQGGNQPQHF,TGTGCCACCAGCAGGGGTAGACAGGGGGGCAATCAGCCCCAGCATTTT
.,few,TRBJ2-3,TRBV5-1,CASSHEPASTDTQYF,TGCGCCAGCAGCCACGAACCAGCTAGCACAGATACGCAGTATTTT
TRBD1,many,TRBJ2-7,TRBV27,CASSLGTGLNEQYF,TGTGCCAGCAGTTTAGGGACAGGGCTTAACGAGCAGTACTTC
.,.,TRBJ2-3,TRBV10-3,CAISDKSPYTQYF,TGTGCCATCAGTGATAAAAGCCCCTATACGCAGTATTTT
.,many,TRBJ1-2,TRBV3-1,CASSQDMTEPNYGYTF,TGTGCCAGCAGCCAAGATATGACAGAACCTAACTATGGCTACACCTTC
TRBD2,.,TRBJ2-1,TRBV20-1,CSAAGLAGGRQFF,TGCAGTGCCGCGGGACTAGCGGGAGGGAGGCAGTTCTTC
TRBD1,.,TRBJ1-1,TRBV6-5,CASISGQRYTEAFF,TGTGCCAGCATTTCGGGACAGAGATACACTGAAGCTTTCTTT
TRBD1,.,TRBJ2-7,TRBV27,CASRLTGGSNSYEQYF,TGTGCCAGCAGGTTGACAGGGGGCTCGAATTCCTACGAGCAGTACTTC
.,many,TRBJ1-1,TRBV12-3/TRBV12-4,CASSPPAGTEAFF,TGTGCCAGCAGCCCCCCGGCAGGCACTGAAGCTTTCTTT
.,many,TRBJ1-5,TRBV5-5,CASSRKQGYSNQPQHF,TGTGCCAGCAGCAGAAAACAGGGTTATAGCAATCAGCCCCAGCATTTT
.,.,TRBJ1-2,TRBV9,CASSVLNGYGYTF,TGTGCCAGCAGCGTGTTAAATGGCTATGGCTACACCTTC
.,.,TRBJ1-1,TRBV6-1,CASSSPGRDRAEAFF,TGTGCCAGCAGCTCACCGGGTCGGGATCGAGCTGAAGCTTTCTTT
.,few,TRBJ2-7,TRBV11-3,CASSRHYEQYF,TGTGCCAGCAGCCGACACTACGAGCAGTACTTC
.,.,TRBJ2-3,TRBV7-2,CASSPGDRGSAADTQYF,TGTGCCAGCAGCCCAGGGGATCGGGGGTCGGCCGCAGATACGCAGTATTTT
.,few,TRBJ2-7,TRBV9,CASSPMGEGGRWEQYF,TGTGCCAGCAGCCCAATGGGGGAAGGGGGTCGTTGGGAGCAGTACTTC
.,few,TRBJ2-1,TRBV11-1,CASSLEQASYNEQFF,TGTGCCAGCAGCTTAGAGCAGGCTTCCTACAATGAGCAGTTCTTC
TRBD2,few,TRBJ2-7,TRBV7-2,CASSARLAGFAGEQYF,TGTGCCAGCAGCGCACGACTAGCGGGGTTTGCAGGCGAGCAGTACTTC
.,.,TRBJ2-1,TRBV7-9,CASSPGQFF,TGTGCCAGCAGCCCGGGACAGTTCTTC
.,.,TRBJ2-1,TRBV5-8,CASSPTGVF,TGTGCCAGCAGCCCTACGGGGGTCTTC
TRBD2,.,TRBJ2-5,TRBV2,CASREAGEETQYF,TGTGCCAGCAGGGAAGCGGGGGAAGAGACCCAGTACTTC
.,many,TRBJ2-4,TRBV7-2,CASSLAGYKNIQYF,TGTGCCAGCAGCTTAGCCGGGTACAAAAACATTCAGTACTTC
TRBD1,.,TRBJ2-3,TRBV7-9,CASSQTGADTQYF,TGTGCCAGCAGCCAGACAGGGGCAGATACGCAGTATTTT
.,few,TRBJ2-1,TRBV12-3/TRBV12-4,CASNPSGLLNEQFF,TGTGCCAGCAACCCTTCGGGACTCCTAAATGAGCAGTTCTTC
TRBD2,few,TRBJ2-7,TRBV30,CAWSLGLAVVSYEQYF,TGTGCCTGGAGTTTGGGACTAGCGGTCGTCTCCTACGAGCAGTACTTC
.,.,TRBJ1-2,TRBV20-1,CSASLSGGVYTF,TGCAGTGCTAGCCTTTCCGGGGGCGTCTACACCTTC
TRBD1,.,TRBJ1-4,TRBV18,CASSLGTEHEKLFF,TGTGCCAGCTCACTAGGGACAGAACATGAAAAACTGTTTTTT
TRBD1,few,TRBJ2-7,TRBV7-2,CASAPTGNQGEQYF,TGTGCCAGCGCACCGACAGGGAACCAGGGAGAGCAGTACTTC
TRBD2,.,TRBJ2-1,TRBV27,CASSFRTSGRYNEQFF,TGTGCCAGCAGTTTCAGGACTAGCGGGAGGTACAATGAGCAGTTCTTC
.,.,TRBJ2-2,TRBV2,CASSEGGGGAFSGELFF,TGTGCCAGCAGTGAAGGCGGAGGGGGCGCTTTTTCAGGGGAGCTGTTTTTT
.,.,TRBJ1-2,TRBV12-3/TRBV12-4,CASSSSGVIGYTF,TGTGCCAGCAGTTCGTCAGGCGTAATCGGCTACACCTTC